A selection of T cell receptor beta chains follows, all from one sample in a study of post-analysis software for immune sequencing data. TCRdb re-called the PCR reads with MiXCR, one entry per CDR3 protein. The table lists around 500,000 distinct CDR3 sequences, about a third of them singletons. Specimen: blood. These TCRs come from a girl aged 2 to 17 with multiple sclerosis. Both conserved end residues are part of each CDR3.

>TRBV7-9|15|TRBJ2-7
CASRRIPQHSYEQYF
>TRBV11-2|14|TRBJ2-7
CASSSRVSSYEQYF
>TRBV7-3|13|TRBJ2-1
CASSSRTSNEQFF
>TRBV6-5|14|.
CASSYGTNRREQFF
>TRBV6-5|12|TRBJ2-7
CASSDRGSEQYF
>TRBV6-1|13|TRBJ1-6
CASSEGVGQTLHF
>TRBV12-3/TRBV12-4|14|TRBJ2-1
CASSLGDTHNEQFF
>TRBV9|14|TRBJ2-2
CASRRGEYTGELFF
>TRBV12-3/TRBV12-4|15|TRBJ2-1
CASKTSGTGYNEQFF
>TRBV6-6|16|TRBJ1-6
CASSYLQGSHNSPLHF
>TRBV5-1|15|TRBJ1-1
CASRLDPTGGGEAFF
>TRBV6-1|12|TRBJ2-1
CASSERRNEQFF
>TRBV5-1|16|TRBJ1-2
CASSLATRDRGYGYTF
>TRBV11-1|16|TRBJ2-3
CASSLGQASPTGTQYF
>TRBV20-1|12|TRBJ1-2
CSARYGIYGYTF
>TRBV27|14|TRBJ1-1
CASSFGDINTEAFF
>TRBV5-5|13|TRBJ1-2
CASSSGTEVGYTF
>TRBV10-3|12|.
CAIRRTGDEQYF
>TRBV19|17|TRBJ2-7
CASSSSGPGQGFGEQYF
>TRBV15|15|TRBJ2-1
CATSIRSGGAYEQFF
>TRBV20-1|12|TRBJ1-2
CSARGSSYGYTF
>TRBV7-9|13|.
CASSSTGYYEQYF
>TRBV29-1|14|TRBJ2-5
CSVEAGAMGETQYF
>TRBV29-1|17|TRBJ2-3
CSVDGVTGRGRTDTQYF
>TRBV9|18|TRBJ2-3
CASSKREYGGVLADTQYF
>TRBV27|16|TRBJ2-1
CASSLSGGYPYNEQFF
>TRBV12-3/TRBV12-4|17|TRBJ2-2
CASSLARLAQDTGELFF
>TRBV6-5|16|TRBJ1-6
CASSYRTGTGDSPRHF
>TRBV4-1|13|TRBJ2-1
CASSHPPNNEQFF
>TRBV7-2|16|TRBJ2-5
CASSGAGSRGYETQYF
>TRBV20-1|13|TRBJ1-2
CSASVGGDYGYTF
>TRBV20-1|16|.
CSAGRTSGGAYTTQYF
>TRBV15|15|TRBJ2-3
CATSRQRGGTDTQYF
>TRBV20-1|15|TRBJ2-7
CSARDLAGGSYEQYF
>TRBV29-1|12|TRBJ1-2
CSVVYRNYGYTF
>TRBV29-1|11|TRBJ2-1
CSVRTVNEQFF
>TRBV27|14|TRBJ1-1
CASSIHPSITEAFF
>TRBV9|15|TRBJ1-1
CASSPGQGTNTEAFF
>TRBV4-2|16|TRBJ1-1
CASSQVMARVNTEAFF
>TRBV6-1|16|TRBJ2-1
CASSADSGQVHNEQFF
>TRBV11-2|12|TRBJ2-7
CASSLRLYEQYF
>TRBV5-1|14|TRBJ2-1
CASSPQGAHNEQFF
>TRBV7-9|17|TRBJ2-1
CASSPRIERGAYNEQFF